Listed below are T cell receptor beta chains from one sample, sequenced in a study of OX40 agonist ivuxolimab in advanced cancers. Clones were sequenced by immunoSEQ multiplex PCR, and TCRdb holds only the in-frame ones, with some missing. The table lists tens of thousands of clones, about four fifths of them singletons. Sequenced material: CD4+ or CD8+ T cells sorted from blood, taken in a trial of the OX40 agonist ivuxolimab. The receptors here all came from an adult with an advanced solid tumor such as melanoma, head and neck, liver or kidney cancer. Each CDR3 is given with its conserved first and last residue. A D gene is named only where the DNA matches it firmly. Clone size, where shown, is once, few, many, or a class for clones that have expanded.

J: TRBJ2-1; V: TRBV9; D: -; size: -; DNA: TGTGCCAGCAGCGTAAGTAGCAAGCAGTTCTTC; CDR3: CASSVSSKQFF
J: TRBJ1-5; V: TRBV4-2; D: -; size: medium-sized; DNA: TGTGCCAGCAGCCAGTTCGCCCAAGCGGGCAATCAGCCCCAGCATTTT; CDR3: CASSQFAQAGNQPQHF
J: TRBJ1-2; V: TRBV6-1; D: -; size: -; DNA: TGTGCCAGCAGTGAATTTGGTGGGAAAAGTAGCGCCTTC; CDR3: CASSEFGGKSSAF
J: TRBJ2-7; V: TRBV28; D: TRBD2; size: -; DNA: TGTGCCAGCAGTTTATCAGAGATTCGAAGGGGGCGCGGCGGGAGGGCTTACGAGCAGTACTTC; CDR3: CASSLSEIRRGRGGRAYEQYF
J: TRBJ2-7; V: TRBV5-1; D: TRBD2; size: few; DNA: TGCGCCAGCAGCTTAGCGGGACCGTCCTACGAGCAGTACTTC; CDR3: CASSLAGPSYEQYF
J: TRBJ1-3; V: TRBV6-5; D: -; size: -; DNA: TGTGCCAGCAAGGACGTGAGCTCTGGAAACACCATATATTTT; CDR3: CASKDVSSGNTIYF
J: TRBJ2-3; V: TRBV29-1; D: TRBD2; size: -; DNA: TGCAGCGCTCCGACTAGCGGGGTTCACTTTAGCACAGATACGCAGTATTTT; CDR3: CSAPTSGVHFSTDTQYF
J: TRBJ2-1; V: TRBV28; D: TRBD2; size: once; DNA: TGTGCCAGCAGTTTGGCTAGCGGGAGTGACAATGAGCAGTTCTTC; CDR3: CASSLASGSDNEQFF
J: TRBJ1-5; V: TRBV6-1; D: -; size: -; DNA: TGTGCCAGCAGCCCCGAAAGGGACGGACAGCCCCAGCATTTT; CDR3: CASSPERDGQPQHF
J: TRBJ1-5; V: TRBV15; D: TRBD1; size: -; DNA: TGTGCCACCAGCAGACCGGACAGGGGAGATCAGCCCCAGCATTTT; CDR3: CATSRPDRGDQPQHF
J: TRBJ2-3; V: TRBV6-6; D: TRBD2; size: -; DNA: TGTGCCAGCAGTTACGGGGGGGGGATAACAGATACGCAGTATTTT; CDR3: CASSYGGGITDTQYF
J: TRBJ2-3; V: TRBV5-1; D: -; size: -; DNA: TGCGCCAGCAGCGGGTCTTACCCAGTCGGGTCAGATACGCAGTATTTT; CDR3: CASSGSYPVGSDTQYF
J: TRBJ1-5; V: TRBV30; D: -; size: -; DNA: TGTGCCTGGAGTCAGGGGAATCTTCCCCAGCATTTT; CDR3: CAWSQGNLPQHF
J: TRBJ2-7; V: TRBV7-9; D: -; size: -; DNA: TGTGCCAGCAGCTTAGGTCGGGGATCCTACGAGCAGTACTTC; CDR3: CASSLGRGSYEQYF
J: TRBJ2-3; V: TRBV7-3; D: TRBD2; size: -; DNA: TGTGCCAGCATGTCCGGGACTAGCGGGGGCACGGCTACGCAGTATTTT; CDR3: CASMSGTSGGTATQYF
J: TRBJ2-7; V: TRBV4-3; D: -; size: -; DNA: TGCGCCAGCAGCCAAGTATTATCGAACAGGCTCCACGAGCAGTACTTC; CDR3: CASSQVLSNRLHEQYF
J: TRBJ2-1; V: TRBV7-9; D: TRBD2; size: -; DNA: TGTGCCAGCAGCAAACTGACTAGCGGGACGTACAATGAGCAGTTCTTC; CDR3: CASSKLTSGTYNEQFF
J: TRBJ2-4; V: TRBV12-2; D: -; size: -; DNA: TGTGCAAGTCGCTCCGAGCGGTTAGCCAAAAACATTCAGTACTTC; CDR3: CASRSERLAKNIQYF
J: TRBJ2-1; V: TRBV7-9; D: TRBD2; size: -; DNA: TGTGCCAGCAGCCCGTGGACTAGCGAGTACAATGAGCAGTTCTTC; CDR3: CASSPWTSEYNEQFF
J: TRBJ2-1; V: TRBV28; D: -; size: -; DNA: TGTGCCAGCAGTTTTCGAGGGCACTCCTACAATGAGCAGTTCTTC; CDR3: CASSFRGHSYNEQFF
J: TRBJ2-7; V: TRBV6-1; D: -; size: -; DNA: TGTGCCAGCAGTCTCCGGGGGACCGAGCAGTACTTC; CDR3: CASSLRGTEQYF
J: TRBJ2-2; V: TRBV20-1; D: -; size: -; DNA: TGCAGTGCCCTGTCCTACGGGGAGCTGTTTTTT; CDR3: CSALSYGELFF
J: TRBJ1-1; V: TRBV6-5; D: -; size: few; DNA: TGTGCCAGCAGTTTACAGGGTGAAGCTTTCTTT; CDR3: CASSLQGEAFF
J: TRBJ2-7; V: TRBV27; D: TRBD2; size: medium-sized; DNA: TGTGCCAGCAGTTTTCTAGCGGGAGGGCCCGACGAGCAGTACTTC; CDR3: CASSFLAGGPDEQYF
J: TRBJ1-1; V: TRBV28; D: -; size: once; DNA: TGTGCCAGCAGTTTAGGGGGTCGGGAAGCTTTCTTT; CDR3: CASSLGGREAFF
J: TRBJ2-7; V: TRBV6-5; D: TRBD1; size: -; DNA: TGTGCCAGCAGCACAGGGGTCTACGAGCAGTACTTC; CDR3: CASSTGVYEQYF
J: TRBJ2-5; V: TRBV6-4; D: TRBD2; size: -; DNA: TGTGCCAGCAGTGAAGTCCAGCGGGAGTGTGAGACCCAGTACTTC; CDR3: CASSEVQRECETQYF
J: TRBJ1-4; V: TRBV5-5; D: -; size: -; DNA: TGTGCCAGCAGTGCGGGCTCACCTGGGACTAATGAAAAACTGTTTTTT; CDR3: CASSAGSPGTNEKLFF
J: TRBJ2-3; V: TRBV27; D: -; size: -; DNA: TGTGCCAGCAGTTTGGTAGGATCAGATACGCAGTATTTT; CDR3: CASSLVGSDTQYF
J: TRBJ1-5; V: TRBV27; D: -; size: -; DNA: TGTGCCAGCGGGTCAACAAGGTGGGGGAATCAGCCCCAGCATTTT; CDR3: CASGSTRWGNQPQHF